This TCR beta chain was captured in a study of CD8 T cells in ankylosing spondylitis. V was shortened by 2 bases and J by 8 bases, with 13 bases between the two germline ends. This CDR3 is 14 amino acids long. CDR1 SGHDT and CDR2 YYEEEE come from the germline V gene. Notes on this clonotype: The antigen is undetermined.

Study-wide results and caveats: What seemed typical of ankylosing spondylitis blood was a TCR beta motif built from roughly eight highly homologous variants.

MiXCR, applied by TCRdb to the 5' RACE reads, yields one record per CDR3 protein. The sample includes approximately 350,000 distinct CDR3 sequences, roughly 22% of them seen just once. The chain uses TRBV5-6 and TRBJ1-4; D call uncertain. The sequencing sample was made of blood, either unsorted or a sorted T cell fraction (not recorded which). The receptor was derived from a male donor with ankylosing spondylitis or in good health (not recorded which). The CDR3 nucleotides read TGTGCCAGCAGCTTAACAGCGGGAGGAGAAAAACTGTTTTTT. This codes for CASSLTAGGEKLFF.